The next 3 T cell receptor beta chains were all read from a single sample in a study of shared clonotypes between healthy human individuals. The naive CD8 population came from CD45RO-negative cells selected for CCR7, without terminally differentiated effector memory CD45RA+ cells. Clones were read by immunoSEQ multiplex PCR, and TCRdb kept only the in-frame ones, dropping some. The repertoire holds around 580,000 clones, with more than 95% as singletons. Input material: naive CD8+ T cells sorted from blood. The receptors derive from a man younger than 45 in good health.

The sample holds one count of this clone. V gene TRBV19 combines with J gene TRBJ2-2; D not resolved. Germline lookup yields CDR1 LNHDA and CDR2 SQIVND (reference sequence). V was pared by 3 bases and J by 1 base, with 3 bases between. This CDR3 comprises 13 residues. The CDR3 sequence is CASSIWNTGELFF. The CDR3 bases are TGTGCCAGTAGTATCTGGAACACCGGGGAGCTGTTTTTT. Full variable domain (rest looked up from reference TRBV19 and TRBJ2-2): DGGITQSPKYLFRKEGQNVTLSCEQNLNHDAMYWYRQDPGQGLRLIYYSQIVNDFQKGDIAEGYSVSREKKESFPLTVTSAQKNPTAFYLCASSIWNTGELFFGEGSRLTVL.

Concerning this clone: The junction differs from germline at one of its ends, possibly a read error. V gene TRBV6-1 combines with J gene TRBJ1-5; 8 bases agree with TRBD1. Germline assignment: CDR1 MNHNS and CDR2 SASEGT. The CDR3 loop spans 14 amino acids. In nucleotides, the CDR3 is TGTGCCAGCAGTGGACAGGGGCACAATCAGTCCCAGCATTTT. This gives the protein CASSGQGHNQSQHF.

This rearrangement joins TRBV5-1 to TRBJ2-3, with TRBD2 matching 8 bases. The CDR3 extends over 16 amino acids. Per germline, CDR1 SGHRS and CDR2 YFSETQ. The ends lost 0 bases at V and 3 bases at J; junction bases unmatched: 6. CDR3 loop: CASSLEVAGITDTQYF. For the CDR3, the DNA is TGCGCCAGCAGCTTGGAGGTAGCGGGAATTACAGATACGCAGTATTTT.